The 14 T cell receptor beta chains reported below all come from one sample, sequenced in a study of T cells after yellow fever vaccination. In TCRdb, the 5' RACE reads were re-called with MiXCR into one record per CDR3 protein. The table lists about 340,000 distinct CDR3 sequences, approximately 4.2% of them singletons. The sample here was PBMCs, taken 5 days after the yellow fever booster vaccination. Source of these receptors: a man aged 18 to 30 who received the YFV17D yellow fever vaccine.

This clonotype was recorded a few times. V usage is TRBV12-3 or TRBV12-4 and J usage is TRBJ2-2; unclear D gene. This CDR3 region has 13 residues. V was cut by 7 bases and J by 3 bases, with 9 bases left in between. CDR3 sequence reads: CASKHRDTGELFF. In DNA, the CDR3 is TGTGCCAGCAAACATAGGGACACCGGGGAGCTGTTTTTT.

This clonotype appeared many times. This chain links TRBV2 with TRBJ2-7; the D gene could be TRBD1 or TRBD2 (6 bases each). Between the trimmed V and J ends, which lost 8 bases and 0 bases, there was a span of 11 bases. This CDR3 contains 13 residues. Germline-derived CDR1 and CDR2 are SNHLY and FYNNEI. The CDR3 spells CASGGTFSYEQYF. Here the CDR3 DNA reads TGTGCCAGCGGCGGGACATTCTCCTACGAGCAGTACTTC.

This clonotype was seen more than once but under ten times. V is TRBV27 and J is TRBJ1-5, with no clear D. Between the trimmed V and J ends, which lost 2 bases and 1 base, there was a span of 12 bases. Germline assignment: CDR1 MNHEY and CDR2 SMNVEV (reference sequence). The CDR3 is 16 residues long. The CDR3 spells CASSLNAVTSNQPQHF. In DNA, the CDR3 is TGTGCCAGCAGTTTAAACGCCGTGACCAGCAATCAGCCCCAGCATTTT.

This clonotype was seen a handful of times. The CDR3 DNA follows: TGCAGCGTTCAAGGGCAGGGAAATTCACCCCTCCACTTT. It yields the protein CSVQGQGNSPLHF. The genes are TRBV29-1 and TRBJ1-6, with D maybe TRBD1 (5 bases). Between the trimmed V and J ends, which lost 5 bases and 7 bases, there was a span of 12 bases. CDR3 length: 13 residues. The germline V gene has CDR1 SQVTM and CDR2 ANQGSEA. The full variable domain, in which reference TRBV29-1 and TRBJ1-6 provide the parts outside the CDR3, is SAVISQKPSRDICQRGTSLTIQCQVDSQVTMMFWYRQQPGQSLTLIATANQGSEATYESGFVIDKFPISRPNLTFSTLTVSNMSPEDSSIYLCSVQGQGNSPLHFGNGTRLTVT.

V and J are TRBV30 and TRBJ1-6; 7 nucleotides line up with TRBD1. CDR3 length equals 13 residues. J gave up 7 bases and V 3 bases, and 3 bases lay outside the gene matches. Germline CDR1 is GTSNPN and CDR2 is SVGIG (reference sequence). The DNA of the CDR3 is TGTGCCTGGAGCCAGGGGGGAAATTCACCCCTCCACTTT. Residues: CAWSQGGNSPLHF. Based on the CDR3 plus reference TRBV30 and TRBJ1-6, the full variable domain is SQTIHQWPATLVQPVGSPLSLECTVEGTSNPNLYWYRQAAGRGLQLLFYSVGIGQISSEVPQNLSASRPQDRQFILSSKKLLLSDSGFYLCAWSQGGNSPLHFGNGTRLTVT.

This clonotype was counted at least ten times. The chain carries TRBV4-2 and TRBJ2-3; 9 bases are a match to TRBD2. The germline V gene encodes CDR1 LGHNA and CDR2 YNFKEQ. V trimming: 1 base; J trimming: 2 bases; junction bases outside the gene matches: 4. This CDR3 is 16 amino acids long. This chain's CDR3 is CASSQAAGGTTDTQYF. The CDR3 coding sequence is TGTGCCAGCAGCCAAGCAGCGGGGGGTACCACAGATACGCAGTATTTT.

The chain combines TRBV24-1 with TRBJ2-1; the match to TRBD1 covers 11 bases. V lost 3 bases and J lost 9; bases outside the gene matches: 6. Looked up from germline, CDR1 is KGHDR and CDR2 is SFDVKD. The CDR3 extends over 15 amino acids. The CDR3 sequence: CATSDRRTGGIEQFF. CDR3 DNA: TGTGCCACCAGTGATAGGAGGACAGGGGGCATTGAGCAGTTCTTC.

This clonotype has a count of ten or more. The genes are TRBV7-3 and TRBJ2-3; 7 bases match TRBD2. CDR3 size: 15 residues. Germline values: CDR1 SGHTA, CDR2 FQGTGA. V shed 5 bases, J shed 0 bases, and the junction held 5 bases outside the gene matches. The CDR3 bases are TGTGCCAGCAGCCCCCTAGCGGCTAGCACAGATACGCAGTATTTT. As protein: CASSPLAASTDTQYF.

This clonotype came up a few times. The chain joins TRBV11-2 to TRBJ1-2; tentatively, D is TRBD1 (6 bases). Germline V lookup: CDR1 SGHAT, CDR2 FQNNGV. CDR3 size: 14 residues. V lost 3 bases and J lost 4, with 12 bases in between. CDR3 in amino acids: CASSFRTDTYGYTF. The CDR3 DNA reads as TGTGCCAGCAGCTTTCGGACAGATACCTATGGCTACACCTTC.

The rearrangement joins TRBV7-8 to TRBJ2-5, with a weak D call TRBD2 (5 bases). This CDR3 is 14 amino acids long. V gave up 5 bases and J gave up 7 bases, with 17 bases separating them. Germline values: CDR1 SGHVS, CDR2 FQNEAQ. DNA for the CDR3: TGTGCCAGCAGCACGGGGTCCGGGGAAGGGACCCAGTACTTC. Translation gives CASSTGSGEGTQYF.

This clonotype was found a few times. V usage is TRBV12-3 or TRBV12-4 and J usage is TRBJ1-1; TRBD1 is a possible D gene (5 bases). This CDR3 is built from 17 residues. V was shortened by 6 bases and J by 2 bases, with 22 bases between the two germline ends. This chain's CDR3 is CASSRNRQYSINTEAFF. The CDR3 bases are TGTGCCAGCAGCCGGAATCGACAGTACTCCATAAACACTGAAGCTTTCTTT.

This clonotype is a singleton in its sample. This chain uses TRBV7-2 with TRBJ1-4, with a tentative D call TRBD1 (6 bases). Germline CDR1 reads SGHTA; CDR2 reads FQGNSA. The CDR3 covers 15 residues. V gave up 1 base and J gave up 4 bases, with 10 bases separating them. The DNA of the CDR3 is TGTGCCAGCAGCTTAGGGGGGGCCGTTAATGAAAAACTGTTTTTT. Translating it yields CASSLGGAVNEKLFF.

This clonotype was observed a few times. CDR3 nucleotide sequence: TGTGCCAGCAGTCTTCTAGCGGGGTTACACAATGAGCAGTTCTTC. This encodes CASSLLAGLHNEQFF. The J gene is TRBJ2-1, the V gene TRBV6-5, with 9 bases lining up with TRBD2. The V and J ends lost 5 bases and 5 bases, in that order; junction bases with no gene match: 7. This CDR3 contains 15 residues. In germline, CDR1 is MNHEY, CDR2 SVGAGI.

This clonotype has just a few counts. The rearrangement uses TRBV30 and TRBJ1-3; no definite D call. V was clipped by 0 bases and J by 1 base, with 10 bases between them. CDR1 is GTSNPN, CDR2 SVGIG, per germline (reference sequence). This CDR3 comprises 15 residues. CDR3 nucleotides: TGTGCCTGGAGTGTACGGGGTCTATCTGGAAACACCATATATTTT. This encodes CAWSVRGLSGNTIYF.